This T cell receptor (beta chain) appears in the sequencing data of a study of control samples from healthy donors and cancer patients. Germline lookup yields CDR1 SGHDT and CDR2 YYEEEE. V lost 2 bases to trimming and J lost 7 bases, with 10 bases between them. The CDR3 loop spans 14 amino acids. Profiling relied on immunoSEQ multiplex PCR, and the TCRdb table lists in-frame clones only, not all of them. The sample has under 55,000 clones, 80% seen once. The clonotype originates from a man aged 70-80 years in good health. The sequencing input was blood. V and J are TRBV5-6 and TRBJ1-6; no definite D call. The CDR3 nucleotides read TGTGCCAGCAGCTTAGGGCGGCAGAATTCACCCCTCCACTTT. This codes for CASSLGRQNSPLHF.